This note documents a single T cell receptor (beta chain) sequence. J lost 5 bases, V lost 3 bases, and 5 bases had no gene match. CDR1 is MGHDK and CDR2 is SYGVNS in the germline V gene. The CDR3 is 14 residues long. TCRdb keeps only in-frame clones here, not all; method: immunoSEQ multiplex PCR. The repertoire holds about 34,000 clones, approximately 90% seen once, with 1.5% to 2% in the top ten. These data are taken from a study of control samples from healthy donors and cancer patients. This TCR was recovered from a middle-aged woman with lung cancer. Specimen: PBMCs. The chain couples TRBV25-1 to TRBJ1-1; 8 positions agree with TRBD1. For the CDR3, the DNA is TGTGCCAGCAGTGACAGACAGGGGCAGACTGAAGCTTTCTTT. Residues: CASSDRQGQTEAFF.